Presented here are 20 T cell receptor beta chains from one specimen sequenced in a study of cytomegalovirus exposure and HLA in healthy donors. The repertoire was sequenced with immunoSEQ multiplex PCR; TCRdb's copy has only in-frame clones and lacks some. This table has around 130,000 clones, over 85% appearing once. Sequences were obtained from PBMCs. The source is a man under 40 in good health and CMV-seronegative.

The chain couples TRBV7-3 to TRBJ2-3, with 8 bases identical to TRBD2. CDR1 is SGHTA, CDR2 FQGTGA, per germline. The CDR3 runs to 16 residues. The ends lost 2 bases at V and 0 bases at J; junction bases unmatched: 4. CDR3 coding DNA: TGTGCCAGCAGCTTAGGGACTAGTATGAGCACAGATACGCAGTATTTT. This encodes CASSLGTSMSTDTQYF.

The genes are TRBV9 and TRBJ1-2, with a tentative D call TRBD1 (5 bases). Germline values: CDR1 SGDLS, CDR2 YYNGEE. Trimming took off 3 bases at V and 4 bases at J, with 16 bases between the two ends. This CDR3 contains 15 residues. The CDR3 DNA follows: TGTGCCAGCAGCGCTCGACAGAACTTACCCTATGGCTACACCTTC. Protein: CASSARQNLPYGYTF. The entire variable domain, with the rest obtained from reference TRBV9 and TRBJ1-2, is as follows: DSGVTQTPKHLITATGQRVTLRCSPRSGDLSVYWYQQSLDQGLQFLIQYYNGEERAKGNILERFSAQQFPDLHSELNLSSLELGDSALYFCASSARQNLPYGYTFGSGTRLTVV.

The chain combines TRBV6-6 with TRBJ1-1, with TRBD1 as a possible D gene (5 bases). Trimming cost V 2 bases and J 3 bases, with 13 bases left between them. CDR1 and CDR2 from the germline V gene are MNHNY and SVGAGI (reference sequence). This CDR3 comprises 15 residues. CDR3 in amino acids: CASSYNRFGHTEAFF. Written as DNA, the CDR3 is TGTGCCAGCAGTTACAACAGGTTTGGGCACACTGAAGCTTTCTTT.

CDR3 in DNA: TGTGCCACCGGAACAGTGAGCACAGATACGCAGTATTTT. Translation gives CATGTVSTDTQYF. The V gene is TRBV15, the J gene TRBJ2-3; D uncertain. V was shortened by 8 bases and J by 0 bases, with 9 bases between the two germline ends. Germline V CDR1 and CDR2: LNHNV, YYDKDF (reference sequence). The CDR3 has 13 residues.

The J gene is TRBJ1-1, the V gene TRBV15; no definite D call. This CDR3 spans 12 amino acids. Germline CDR1 reads LNHNV; CDR2 reads YYDKDF (reference sequence). V dropped 5 bases and J dropped 1 base, with 5 bases sitting between them. The CDR3 loop is CATSRQNTEAFF. The CDR3 DNA follows: TGTGCCACCAGCCGACAGAACACTGAAGCTTTCTTT.

This clone has only one observation. This rearrangement joins TRBV4-1 to TRBJ1-1, with 8 bases identical to TRBD1. Trimming took 0 bases from V and 7 from J; bases not matched to a gene: 4. This CDR3 has 14 amino acids. Germline CDR1 MGHRA, CDR2 YSYEKL. The DNA for the CDR3 is TGCGCCAGCAGCCAAGATCACAGGGGGGTTGAAGCTTTCTTT. Protein sequence: CASSQDHRGVEAFF.

The V and J genes are TRBV28 and TRBJ2-3, with 7 bases lining up with TRBD1. Germline CDR1 is MDHEN and CDR2 is SYDVKM. V was clipped by 6 bases and J by 6 bases; unmatched bases: 3. The CDR3 loop spans 12 amino acids. In DNA form, the CDR3 reads TGTGCCAGCAGCCTAGGGGGCGATACGCAGTATTTT. It codes for CASSLGGDTQYF. The whole variable domain, filled in from reference TRBV28 and TRBJ2-3, reads DVKVTQSSRYLVKRTGEKVFLECVQDMDHENMFWYRQDPGLGLRLIYFSYDVKMKEKGDIPEGYSVSREKKERFSLILESASTNQTSMYLCASSLGGDTQYFGPGTRLTVL.

The chain uses TRBV11-2 and TRBJ2-7; perhaps TRBD1 as D (6 bases). This CDR3 has 13 amino acids. V was pared by 4 bases and J by 3 bases, with 10 bases between. Germline CDR1 is SGHAT and CDR2 is FQNNGV. This CDR3 reads CASSSGQIYEQYF. CDR3 nucleotides: TGTGCCAGCAGCTCCGGACAGATCTACGAGCAGTACTTC.

The chain links TRBV7-2 to TRBJ1-1, with 9 bases aligning to TRBD1. V shed 3 bases and J 5 bases; nucleotides not matched to a gene: 10. Looked up from germline, CDR1 is SGHTA and CDR2 is FQGNSA. This CDR3 has 16 amino acids. The CDR3 region has the DNA TGTGCCAGCAGCTTTCGTCCCGGGACAGGGAGGACTGAAGCTTTCTTT. Amino acids: CASSFRPGTGRTEAFF.

The chain joins TRBV6-6 to TRBJ2-3, with TRBD2 identical over 7 bases. Germline trimming cut 11 bases from V and 6 bases from J; bases unmatched to any gene: 14. Germline V lookup: CDR1 MNHNY, CDR2 SVGAGI (reference sequence). The CDR3 length is 14 residues. The DNA for the CDR3 is TGTGCCTCGACGGGGGGAACTTCAGGCGATACGCAGTATTTT. Protein product: CASTGGTSGDTQYF.

The chain couples TRBV4-2 to TRBJ2-7, with 8 bases aligning to TRBD2. Trimming cost V 5 bases and J 2 bases; bases outside gene matches: 5. CDR3 length: 14 residues. Germline V gene data show CDR1 as LGHNA and CDR2 as YNFKEQ. The CDR3, as DNA: TGTGCCAGCAGCGGTGGACTAGCTCCCTACGAGCAGTACTTC. It is translated as CASSGGLAPYEQYF.

The chain has TRBV7-9 and TRBJ1-6, with 7 bases fitting TRBD1. The germline V gene encodes CDR1 SEHNR and CDR2 FQNEAQ (reference sequence). This CDR3 contains 15 residues. V dropped 4 bases and J dropped 9; count of bases not matched to a gene: 9. The CDR3 reads CASSSGTEGGSPLHF. DNA of the CDR3: TGTGCCAGCAGCTCCGGGACAGAGGGAGGTTCACCCCTCCACTTT.

CDR3 sequence (DNA): TGCGCCAGCCGATCCCTAGATCGGACTGAAGCTTTCTTT. It yields the protein CASRSLDRTEAFF. The chain recombines TRBV5-1 with TRBJ1-1; D is unclear. Between the trimmed V and J ends, which lost 7 bases and 5 bases, there was a span of 15 bases. The germline CDR1 and CDR2 sequences are SGHRS and YFSETQ. This CDR3 has 13 residues. Full variable domain (remainder filled in from reference TRBV5-1 and TRBJ1-1): KAGVTQTPRYLIKTRGQQVTLSCSPISGHRSVSWYQQTPGQGLQFLFEYFSETQRNKGNFPGRFSGRQFSNSRSEMNVSTLELGDSALYLCASRSLDRTEAFFGQGTRLTVV.

The chain joins TRBV7-9 to TRBJ2-4; 8 bases fit TRBD1. CDR1 and CDR2 from the germline V gene are SEHNR and FQNEAQ (reference sequence). CDR3 length equals 14 residues. V gave up 6 bases and J gave up 11 bases; unmatched junction bases: 12. CDR3 coding DNA: TGTGCCAGCAGTTCAACCGGGACAGGCCACCTTCAGTACTTC. It translates to CASSSTGTGHLQYF.

CDR3 in amino acids: CASSLQTGEAFF. Written as DNA, the CDR3 is TGTGCCAGCAGCCTGCAGACAGGGGAAGCTTTCTTT. The chain links TRBV7-9 to TRBJ1-1; 7 bases are a match to TRBD1. Germline CDR1 and CDR2: SEHNR and FQNEAQ (reference sequence). The ends lost 5 bases at V and 8 bases at J; junction bases unmatched: 5. There are 12 residues in the CDR3. The full variable domain, its missing parts supplied by reference TRBV7-9 and TRBJ1-1, is DTGVSQNPRHKITKRGQNVTFRCDPISEHNRLYWYRQTLGQGPEFLTYFQNEAQLEKSRLLSDRFSAERPKGSFSTLEIQRTEQGDSAMYLCASSLQTGEAFFGQGTRLTVV.

This chain connects TRBV2 to TRBJ1-1, with 11 nucleotides matching TRBD1. The V and J ends lost 6 bases and 7 bases, in that order; junction bases with no gene match: 4. This CDR3 is built from 13 residues. Germline lookup yields CDR1 SNHLY and CDR2 FYNNEI. CDR3 in amino acids: CASRGQGGNEAFF. Written as DNA, the CDR3 is TGTGCCAGCAGGGGACAGGGGGGTAATGAAGCTTTCTTT.

The V gene is TRBV6-1, the J gene TRBJ2-7; D remains unclear. Trimming took 6 bases from V and 4 from J, leaving 10 bases between them. The germline CDR1 and CDR2 sequences are MNHNS and SASEGT. The CDR3 sequence is 12 residues long. Written as DNA, the CDR3 is TGTGCCAGCAGCCAAAACGGGTACGAGCAGTACTTC. Translated: CASSQNGYEQYF.

V and J are TRBV27 and TRBJ2-5; 8 nucleotides line up with TRBD2. Germline loops: CDR1 MNHEY, CDR2 SMNVEV (reference sequence). The CDR3 totals 16 residues. The junction had 10 bases not matched to a gene; V was cut back by 5 bases and J by 2 bases. The CDR3 sequence is CASSPGGRARQETQYF. The CDR3 DNA sequence: TGTGCCAGCAGTCCGGGGGGGCGGGCCCGACAAGAGACCCAGTACTTC.

This clone showed up just once. The chain recombines TRBV5-1 with TRBJ1-6; D possibly corresponds to TRBD1 (5 bases). The V end lost 4 bases, the J end lost 7 bases, and 12 bases lay between the germline ends. Germline assignment: CDR1 SGHRS and CDR2 YFSETQ. This CDR3 region has 14 residues. CDR3 sequence (DNA): TGCGCCAGCAGCGAAGGACGGGGGAATTCACCCCTCCACTTT. As protein: CASSEGRGNSPLHF.

The V gene is TRBV7-9, the J gene TRBJ2-1; D is possibly TRBD1 (6 bases). Germline V gene sequence: CDR1 SEHNR, CDR2 FQNEAQ (reference sequence). The CDR3 covers 14 residues. Between the trimmed V and J ends, which lost 1 base and 4 bases, there was a span of 8 bases. Here the CDR3 DNA reads TGTGCCAGCAGCTTAGGGGGGCCTTACAATGAGCAGTTCTTC. This gives the protein CASSLGGPYNEQFF.